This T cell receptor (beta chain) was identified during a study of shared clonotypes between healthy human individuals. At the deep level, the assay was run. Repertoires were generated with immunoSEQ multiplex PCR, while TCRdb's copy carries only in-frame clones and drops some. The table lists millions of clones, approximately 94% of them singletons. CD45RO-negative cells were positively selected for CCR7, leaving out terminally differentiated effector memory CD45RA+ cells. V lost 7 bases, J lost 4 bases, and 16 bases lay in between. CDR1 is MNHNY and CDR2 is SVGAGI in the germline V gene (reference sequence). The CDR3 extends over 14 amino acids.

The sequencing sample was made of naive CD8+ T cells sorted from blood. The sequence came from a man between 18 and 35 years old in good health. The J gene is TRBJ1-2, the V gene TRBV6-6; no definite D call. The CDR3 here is CASTFGIGIYGYTF. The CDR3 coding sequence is TGTGCCAGCACCTTTGGGATAGGAATCTATGGCTACACCTTC.